A selection of T cell receptor beta chains follows, all from one sample in a study of blood T cell repertoires in COVID-19. TCRdb's table, derived via immunoSEQ multiplex PCR, lists solely in-frame clones and lacks some. The sample consists of about 97,000 clones, 70% to 90% of them appearing once. Sequencing was done on a sample of peripheral blood. The receptors come from a man between 45 and 60 years old with COVID-19, enrolled during active disease. Each CDR3 is given with its conserved first and last residue. A D gene is named only where the DNA matches it firmly. Not all rows give a size; the values are once, few, many and, for expanded clones, a class.

TGTGCCAGCAGCACGTGGACGGACAGGATCTACGAGCAGTACTTC,CASSTWTDRIYEQYF,TRBJ2-7,once,TRBD1,TRBV7-2
TGTGCCAGCAGCTTACCCTGGAGGACAGGGGCGAACACTGAAGCTTTCTTT,CASSLPWRTGANTEAFF,TRBJ1-1,.,TRBD1,TRBV4-2
TGCGCCAGCAGTATGTTAGCGGGGACCTACGAGCAGTACTTC,CASSMLAGTYEQYF,TRBJ2-7,.,TRBD2,TRBV10-2
TGTGCCAGCAGTTACGACAGGGGAAATTCACCCCTCCACTTT,CASSYDRGNSPLHF,TRBJ1-6,.,TRBD1,TRBV11-2
TGTGCCAGCAGTTTGGGCCAACTTACCTACGAGCAGTACTTC,CASSLGQLTYEQYF,TRBJ2-7,.,.,TRBV6-5
TGTGCCAGCAGTATAGGCGACAGGGTCAATGAAGCTTTCTTT,CASSIGDRVNEAFF,TRBJ1-1,.,TRBD1,TRBV19
TGCGCCAGCAGCTTGGGACAGCTCCTCAATGAGCAGTTCTTC,CASSLGQLLNEQFF,TRBJ2-1,.,.,TRBV5-1
TGTGCCAGCAGCGCCCTAGCGGGGGGGTATAATGAGCAGTTCTTC,CASSALAGGYNEQFF,TRBJ2-1,.,TRBD2,TRBV9
TGTGCCAGCAGCTCTTCGGACAGGGTAGGGCAGCCCCAGCATTTT,CASSSSDRVGQPQHF,TRBJ1-5,.,TRBD1,TRBV7-9
TGTGCCAGCAGCAACAGGCGGGGACAGGGCGGAACTGAAGCTTTCTTT,CASSNRRGQGGTEAFF,TRBJ1-1,.,TRBD1,TRBV7-9
TGTGCCATTGGACAGGGAGTTTCCACCGGGGAGCTGTTTTTT,CAIGQGVSTGELFF,TRBJ2-2,.,TRBD1,TRBV6-5
TGTGCCAGCAGCGGAGCGGGGGCCGCCGCCTACGAGCAGTACTTC,CASSGAGAAAYEQYF,TRBJ2-7,.,TRBD2,TRBV9
TGTGCCAGTAGTATAGCGGGACAAGGCTACAATGAGCAGTTCTTC,CASSIAGQGYNEQFF,TRBJ2-1,.,.,TRBV19
TGTGCCAGTAGTCCACCCCCTCTGGGAGCAGATACGCAGTATTTT,CASSPPPLGADTQYF,TRBJ2-3,few,.,TRBV19
TGTGCCAGCAGTTACTCCCGGGAGTACGAGCAGTACTTC,CASSYSREYEQYF,TRBJ2-7,.,.,TRBV6-5
TGTGCCAGCAGCTTAGACGTTTCGGCCGGGGAGCTGTTTTTT,CASSLDVSAGELFF,TRBJ2-2,.,.,TRBV11-2
TGTGCCAGCAGTGAACTGTCCCAGGGGGGCTACACCTTC,CASSELSQGGYTF,TRBJ1-2,.,.,TRBV2
TGTGCCAGCAGACGGACAGGCGGAGAGACTCAGCCCCAGCATTTT,CASRRTGGETQPQHF,TRBJ1-5,.,TRBD1,TRBV28
TGTGCCATCAGTGGCGCGGACAGGGGGCTTCTCTACGAGCAGTACTTC,CAISGADRGLLYEQYF,TRBJ2-7,.,TRBD1,TRBV10-3
TGTGCCAGCAGCTTCCAAAACTATGGCTACACCTTC,CASSFQNYGYTF,TRBJ1-2,few,.,TRBV7-9
TGTGCCAGCAGTTACTCCCAGGGGGCGCTTGAAAAACTGTTTTTT,CASSYSQGALEKLFF,TRBJ1-4,.,TRBD1,TRBV6-5
TGTGCCAGCCGCCGGGACAGGGGGCGCAATGAGCAGTTCTTC,CASRRDRGRNEQFF,TRBJ2-1,.,TRBD1,TRBV5-4
TGTGCCAGCAAGACTAGCGGTGCAGATACGCAGTATTTT,CASKTSGADTQYF,TRBJ2-3,.,TRBD2,TRBV9
TGTGCCAGCAACCAGCGGGGGGGCCAAGAGCAGTTCTTC,CASNQRGGQEQFF,TRBJ2-1,.,TRBD2,TRBV2
TGCGCCAGCAGCGCCCGGGACAGGGTTAGCGGGGGATACACCGGGGAGCTGTTTTTT,CASSARDRVSGGYTGELFF,TRBJ2-2,.,.,TRBV5-1
TGTGCCAGCAGTCCCCGCCTAGCGGTGAGAGAGACCCAGTACTTC,CASSPRLAVRETQYF,TRBJ2-5,.,TRBD2,TRBV27
TGTGCCAGCAGCCTTCCACTAGCGGGGGTCTCCTACAATGAGCAGTTCTTC,CASSLPLAGVSYNEQFF,TRBJ2-1,.,TRBD2,TRBV11-2
TGTGCCAGCAGACGTGGCAGGGAGGATCAGCCCCAGCATTTT,CASRRGREDQPQHF,TRBJ1-5,.,.,TRBV2
TGTGCCTGGAGTCTAATAGGGGGGGCGGGAGTTGGCTACACCTTC,CAWSLIGGAGVGYTF,TRBJ1-2,.,.,TRBV30
TGTGCCACCAGTTATTCCGGGACAGCAGAACAAGAGACCCAGTACTTC,CATSYSGTAEQETQYF,TRBJ2-5,.,TRBD1,TRBV24-1
TGTGCCAGCAGTTTAGGGGCTGGCGGCACGCAGTATTTT,CASSLGAGGTQYF,TRBJ2-3,.,.,TRBV28
TGTGCCAGCTCACCAGGGCGGGGGGGCATCTACAATGAGCAGTTCTTC,CASSPGRGGIYNEQFF,TRBJ2-1,.,TRBD2,TRBV18
TGTGCCAGCAGTTACGGAGTAAACACCGGGGAGCTGTTTTTT,CASSYGVNTGELFF,TRBJ2-2,once,.,TRBV6-6
TGTGCCAGCAGTGCCCGTCGAGGGAGGGAAGAGACCCAGTACTTC,CASSARRGREETQYF,TRBJ2-5,.,TRBD2,TRBV2
TGTGCCAGCAGCCCGACTAGCGGGTTTCTCTCCTACGAGCAGTACTTC,CASSPTSGFLSYEQYF,TRBJ2-7,.,TRBD2,TRBV7-2
TGTGCCAGCAGCGTTCGGAGACAGACTCAAGAGACCCAGTACTTC,CASSVRRQTQETQYF,TRBJ2-5,.,.,TRBV9